Shown below are 10 T cell receptor beta chains from a single sample sequenced in a study of control samples from healthy donors and cancer patients. Sequencing was performed with immunoSEQ multiplex PCR; in TCRdb, only in-frame clones are kept and a portion is missing. The sample includes tens of thousands of clones, around 96% of them seen just once. Sequencing was performed on blood. The receptors here all came from a woman aged 30 to 39 in good health.

The chain employs TRBV7-9 and TRBJ2-1; TRBD2 is a possible D gene (5 bases). From germline, CDR1 is SEHNR and CDR2 FQNEAQ (reference sequence). V lost 5 bases and J lost 3, with 14 bases in between. The CDR3 totals 15 residues. CDR3 in amino acids: CASSPSGTSYNEQFF. The CDR3 nucleotides are TGTGCCAGCAGCCCCAGCGGAACAAGCTACAATGAGCAGTTCTTC.

This chain connects TRBV10-1 to TRBJ2-3; D call uncertain. The germline gives CDR1 WNHNN, CDR2 SYGVQD (reference sequence). Trimming took 2 bases from V and 2 from J, leaving 14 bases between them. CDR3 size: 16 residues. The chain's CDR3 is CASSEVQSKNTDTQYF. The CDR3, as DNA: TGCGCCAGCAGTGAGGTCCAGTCTAAAAACACAGATACGCAGTATTTT.

This clone was recorded only once. The rearrangement links TRBV7-8 to TRBJ2-3, with no clear D. Germline V gene data show CDR1 as SGHVS and CDR2 as FQNEAQ. The CDR3 is 15 amino acids. V was clipped by 2 bases and J by 0 bases, with 9 bases between them. The CDR3, as DNA: TGTGCCAGCAGCTTATACGAAAGGAGCACAGATACGCAGTATTTT. This encodes CASSLYERSTDTQYF.

This chain joins TRBV6-5 and TRBJ1-5; D gene ambiguous. CDR1 and CDR2 from the germline V gene are MNHEY and SVGAGI. The V gene lost 6 bases and the J gene lost 2 bases, with 11 bases spanning the gap. The CDR3 loop spans 14 amino acids. CDR3 sequence: CASSTIWGNQPQHF. The CDR3 nucleotides are TGTGCCAGCAGCACTATTTGGGGCAATCAGCCCCAGCATTTT.

As DNA, the CDR3 is TGTGCCAGCAGGGGGGGTACAGCAGCTTTGAAACTGTTTTTT. Amino acids: CASRGGTAALKLFF. The chain has TRBV28 and TRBJ1-4; a weak D match, TRBD1 (5 bases). Germline V gene sequence: CDR1 MDHEN, CDR2 SYDVKM. The CDR3 runs 14 residues. Deletions cut 6 bases from V and 11 bases from J, with 19 bases between.

The chain links TRBV19 to TRBJ1-1, with a tentative D call TRBD1 (6 bases). Trimming removed 0 bases at V and 1 base at J, with 18 bases between. This CDR3 contains 18 residues. CDR1 LNHDA and CDR2 SQIVND come from the germline V gene (reference sequence). The CDR3 loop is CASSIEVGRGGWNTEAFF. The CDR3 DNA sequence: TGTGCCAGTAGTATAGAGGTCGGGCGGGGGGGCTGGAACACTGAAGCTTTCTTT. Full variable domain (remainder filled in from reference TRBV19 and TRBJ1-1): DGGITQSPKYLFRKEGQNVTLSCEQNLNHDAMYWYRQDPGQGLRLIYYSQIVNDFQKGDIAEGYSVSREKKESFPLTVTSAQKNPTAFYLCASSIEVGRGGWNTEAFFGQGTRLTVV.

The chain carries TRBV7-8 and TRBJ1-5; D gene uncertain. CDR1 and CDR2 (germline): SGHVS, FQNEAQ. The germline V and J ends were trimmed by 1 base and 6 bases, with 7 bases remaining between them. The CDR3 totals 13 residues. DNA of the CDR3: TGTGCCAGCAGCTTAGTCCTCGGTCAGCCCCAGCATTTT. Protein product: CASSLVLGQPQHF.

The V gene is TRBV28, the J gene TRBJ2-1; 12 positions match TRBD2. The V gene's germline CDR1 is MDHEN and CDR2 SYDVKM. Unmatched junction bases numbered 5, after V lost 5 bases and J lost 6 bases. This CDR3 has 15 residues. The CDR3 DNA is TGTGCCAGCAGTCGACTAGCGGGAGATCTCAATGAGCAGTTCTTC. This gives the protein CASSRLAGDLNEQFF.

The V call is TRBV30, the J call TRBJ2-2; D is unclear. CDR1 is GTSNPN, CDR2 SVGIG, per germline (reference sequence). V was pared by 3 bases and J by 2 bases, with 1 base between. The CDR3 consists of 11 residues. As DNA, the CDR3 is TGTGCCTGGAGAAACACCGGGGAGCTGTTTTTT. Its translation is CAWRNTGELFF. Looking up the rest from reference TRBV30 and TRBJ2-2 gives the full variable domain: SQTIHQWPATLVQPVGSPLSLECTVEGTSNPNLYWYRQAAGRGLQLLFYSVGIGQISSEVPQNLSASRPQDRQFILSSKKLLLSDSGFYLCAWRNTGELFFGEGSRLTVL.

The V and J genes are TRBV4-1 and TRBJ1-2; a possible D gene is TRBD1 (6 bases). The CDR3 contains 15 residues. Germline assignment: CDR1 MGHRA and CDR2 YSYEKL. Trimming removed 3 bases at V and 4 bases at J, with 15 bases between. CDR3: CASSHPGGAIYGYTF. The CDR3 DNA is TGCGCCAGCAGCCACCCCGGGGGCGCAATCTATGGCTACACCTTC.